This TCR beta chain was sequenced during a study of monozygotic twins with inflammatory bowel disease. Study-level findings and limits: A single strong IBD-associated signal or clonotype was not supported by the findings.

Reanalyzing the 5' RACE reads, TCRdb keeps one entry per CDR3 protein, without DNA. Across 90,000 to 110,000 distinct CDR3 sequences, the top ten clones capture 9.5% to 15% of the sample. The length of the CDR3 is 12 residues. Per the germline V gene, CDR1 is ENHRY and CDR2 is SYGVKD. With regard to this clonotype: Its antigen is not identified.

The chain is built from TRBV10-3 and TRBJ2-5; the TRBD1 assignment by TCRdb is unverifiable without DNA. Material for sequencing was blood. This clonotype was obtained from a human donor with ulcerative colitis or Crohn's disease, or a healthy co-twin of an affected twin (not recorded which). CDR3 region: CAISAQEETQYF.